This paragraph reports one T cell receptor beta chain. CDR1 and CDR2 from the germline V gene are SGHAT and FQNNGV. CDR3 length equals 15 residues. Trimming shortened V by 1 base and J by 2 bases, and 10 bases separated the two germline ends. The sample is drawn from a study of blood T cell repertoires in COVID-19. On the study more broadly: The United States, Italy and Spain provided the acute and convalescent COVID-19 samples. Sample material is recorded as cDNA or gDNA derived from T cells, B-cell-depleted T cells, or PBMCs.

Per the authors' pipeline: Reference gene primer amplification in the assay estimated nucleated cell counts. Here immunoSEQ multiplex PCR was the method, and the copy in TCRdb shows in-frame clones only, minus some. That table is the source of V, J and clone size, and D and trimming were worked out from the DNA. The sample has roughly 93,000 clones; roughly 80% are singletons. The chain employs TRBV11-2 and TRBJ2-3, with unresolved D. The TCR comes from a woman aged 80 or older with acute or convalescent COVID-19. The sequencing input was peripheral blood. The DNA of the CDR3 is TGTGCCAGCAGCTTAGGATCCGGAGCCACAGATACGCAGTATTTT. Its translation: CASSLGSGATDTQYF.